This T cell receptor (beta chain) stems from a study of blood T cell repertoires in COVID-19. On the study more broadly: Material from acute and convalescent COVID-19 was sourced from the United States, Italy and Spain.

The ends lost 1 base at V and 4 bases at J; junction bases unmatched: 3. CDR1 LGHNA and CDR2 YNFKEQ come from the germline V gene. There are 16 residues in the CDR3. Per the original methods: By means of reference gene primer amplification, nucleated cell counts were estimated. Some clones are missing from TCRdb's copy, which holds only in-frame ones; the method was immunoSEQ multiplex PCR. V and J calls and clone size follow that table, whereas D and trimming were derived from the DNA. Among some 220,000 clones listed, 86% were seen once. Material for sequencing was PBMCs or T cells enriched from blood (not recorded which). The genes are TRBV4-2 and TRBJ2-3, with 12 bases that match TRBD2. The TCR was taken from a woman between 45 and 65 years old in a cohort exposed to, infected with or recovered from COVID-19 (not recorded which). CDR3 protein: CASSQGPSGGADTQYF. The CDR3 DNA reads TGTGCCAGCAGCCAAGGCCCTAGCGGGGGGGCAGATACGCAGTATTTT.